Listed here are 22 T cell receptor beta chains from one sample, sequenced in a study of cytomegalovirus exposure and HLA in healthy donors. It was with 60 Vbeta and 13 Jbeta primers that the PCR ran. Profiling relied on immunoSEQ multiplex PCR, and the TCRdb table lists in-frame clones only, not all of them. This sample carries about 160,000 clones, with about 2.2% going to the ten biggest clones. What was sequenced was PBMCs. These receptors originate from a young man in good health and CMV-seronegative.

The chain carries TRBV6-1 and TRBJ2-1, with D tentatively TRBD2 (6 bases). V was pared by 6 bases and J by 2 bases, with 14 bases between. The germline V gene has CDR1 MNHNS and CDR2 SASEGT. The CDR3 consists of 15 residues. This CDR3 reads CASSLSGFTYNEQFF. CDR3 in DNA: TGTGCCAGCAGCTTAAGCGGGTTCACCTACAATGAGCAGTTCTTC.

The DNA for the CDR3 is TGTGCCAGCAGCCTCGGACAGGGGGGGGGCCAAGAGACCCAGTACTTC. Its translation: CASSLGQGGGQETQYF. V usage is TRBV7-9 and J usage is TRBJ2-5; 10 bases line up with TRBD1. The CDR3 spans 16 residues. The V segment lost 5 bases and the J segment 1 base; nucleotides outside the gene matches: 7. From germline, CDR1 is SEHNR and CDR2 FQNEAQ (reference sequence).

This chain connects TRBV27 to TRBJ2-7; a possible D gene is TRBD1 (6 bases). The CDR3 runs to 15 residues. V lost 2 bases, J lost 3 bases, and 14 bases lay in between. Germline CDR1 MNHEY, CDR2 SMNVEV (reference sequence). CDR3 sequence reads: CASSLGGQGIYEQYF. The CDR3 bases are TGTGCCAGCAGTTTAGGCGGGCAGGGGATCTACGAGCAGTACTTC.

The chain combines TRBV14 with TRBJ1-6, with D tentatively TRBD1 (6 bases). V gave up 2 bases and J gave up 0 bases, with 14 bases separating them. Per the germline V gene, CDR1 is SGHDN and CDR2 is FVKESK. The length of the CDR3 is 18 residues. CDR3 DNA sequence: TGTGCCAGCAGCCAACGCCAGGGGTTGAGCTCCTATAATTCACCCCTCCACTTT. This translates into CASSQRQGLSSYNSPLHF.

The gene calls are TRBV5-4 and TRBJ2-3; TRBD1 matches at 7 bases. Trimming at V came to 1 base and at J to 6 bases, leaving 5 bases not matched to a gene. The germline gives CDR1 SGHNT, CDR2 YYREEE (reference sequence). This CDR3 is 14 amino acids long. In DNA form, the CDR3 reads TGTGCCAGCAGCTTGACTAGGGGGCCTGATACGCAGTATTTT. Translated, it gives CASSLTRGPDTQYF.

The chain uses TRBV5-5 and TRBJ1-1; weak D call: TRBD1 (6 bases). V dropped 2 bases and J dropped 0 bases, with 11 bases sitting between them. Per germline, CDR1 SGHKS and CDR2 YYEKEE (reference sequence). The CDR3 totals 15 residues. CDR3: CASSFWTEVNTEAFF. CDR3 nucleotides: TGTGCCAGCAGCTTTTGGACAGAAGTGAACACTGAAGCTTTCTTT.

V is TRBV2 and J is TRBJ2-1, with 8 bases lining up with TRBD2. The V segment lost 7 bases and the J segment 7 bases; nucleotides outside the gene matches: 6. The CDR3 is 13 amino acids. The V gene's germline CDR1 is SNHLY and CDR2 FYNNEI. CDR3 in DNA: TGTGCCAGCAATACGGGAGGGGCAAATGAGCAGTTCTTC. As protein: CASNTGGANEQFF.

This chain links TRBV14 with TRBJ2-1, with TRBD1 matching over 8 bases. This CDR3 region has 14 residues. Germline assignment: CDR1 SGHDN and CDR2 FVKESK. Germline trimming cut 6 bases from V and 0 bases from J; bases unmatched to any gene: 1. The CDR3 DNA reads TGTGCCAGCAGTACAGGGGGCTCCTACAATGAGCAGTTCTTC. Amino acids: CASSTGGSYNEQFF.

As regards this clone: It is unclear where the CDR3 begins or ends on the DNA, so no DNA is shown, and the CDR3 is as TCRdb lists it. V usage is TRBV9 and J usage is TRBJ2-3; the D call of TRBD2 is as the table states it, not checked on the DNA. The CDR3 is made up of 13 amino acids, end residues included. Germline V gene lookup returns CDR1 SGDLS and CDR2 YYNGEE. CDR3: CASSVGEGNTQYF.

The V call is TRBV11-3, the J call TRBJ2-7; 7 nucleotides match TRBD1. Germline V gives CDR1 SGHNT, CDR2 YENEEA. J gave up 6 bases and V 2 bases, and 4 bases lay outside the gene matches. The CDR3 is 13 residues long. DNA of the CDR3: TGTGCCAGCAGCTTACGAACAGGGGCCGAGCAGTACTTC. Protein sequence: CASSLRTGAEQYF.

CDR3 in amino acids: CASSAMVSGRQETQYF. The CDR3 nucleotides are TGTGCCAGCAGTGCGATGGTATCAGGCCGGCAAGAGACCCAGTACTTC. The rearrangement links TRBV25-1 to TRBJ2-5; no clear D. V was pared by 4 bases and J by 2 bases, with 17 bases between. The V gene's germline CDR1 is MGHDK and CDR2 SYGVNS. This CDR3 has 16 amino acids.

The chain links TRBV2 to TRBJ2-4, with 8 bases fitting TRBD2. CDR1 and CDR2 (germline): SNHLY, FYNNEI. The CDR3 sequence is 14 residues long. V trimming: 0 bases; J trimming: 6 bases; junction bases outside the gene matches: 1. The chain's CDR3 is CASSEATSGNIQYF. In nucleotides, the CDR3 is TGTGCCAGCAGTGAAGCAACTAGCGGAAACATTCAGTACTTC.

In DNA, the CDR3 is TGTGCCAGCTCACCATCCCTAGCGGGACCCGAGAGAGCCGGAGATGAGCAGTTCTTC. This gives the protein CASSPSLAGPERAGDEQFF. The V gene is TRBV18, the J gene TRBJ2-1; 9 bases agree with TRBD2. The CDR3 loop spans 19 amino acids. CDR1 is KGHSH and CDR2 is LQKENI in the germline V gene. J was trimmed by 8 bases and V by 2 bases; bases with no gene match: 19.

V gene TRBV7-2 combines with J gene TRBJ2-3; maybe TRBD2 (5 bases). The CDR3 spans 15 residues. Germline CDR1 SGHTA, CDR2 FQGNSA. V gave up 1 base and J gave up 1 base, with 9 bases separating them. In DNA form, the CDR3 reads TGTGCCAGCAGCTTAGGTAGCGTACGCACAGATACGCAGTATTTT. Amino acid sequence: CASSLGSVRTDTQYF.

The chain uses TRBV7-2 and TRBJ2-3; TRBD2 is a possible D gene (6 bases). Per germline, CDR1 SGHTA and CDR2 FQGNSA. With 4 bases removed from V and 0 bases from J, the gap between germline ends came to 14 bases. This CDR3 spans 16 amino acids. CDR3 sequence reads: CASSSRGSPSTDTQYF. The DNA for the CDR3 is TGTGCCAGCAGCTCCCGGGGGAGCCCTAGCACAGATACGCAGTATTTT.

The V and J genes are TRBV13 and TRBJ2-1, with D possibly TRBD2 on 6 matching bases. The germline gives CDR1 PRHDT, CDR2 FYEKMQ (reference sequence). CDR3 length: 16 residues. V lost 5 bases, J lost 0 bases, and 14 bases lay in between. The CDR3 DNA reads as TGTGCCAGCAGCCCCGGAGCGGGCCACTCCTACAATGAGCAGTTCTTC. Translation: CASSPGAGHSYNEQFF.

The rearrangement links TRBV7-2 to TRBJ1-1; D not resolved. There are 15 residues in the CDR3. The germline gives CDR1 SGHTA, CDR2 FQGNSA. Trimming pared 5 bases from V and 0 bases from J, leaving 13 bases between. The CDR3, as DNA: TGTGCCAGCAGCCCGAGGGATTTCCTGAACACTGAAGCTTTCTTT. It translates to CASSPRDFLNTEAFF.

The chain combines TRBV28 with TRBJ2-7; 7 nucleotides match TRBD2. V shed 6 bases, J shed 0 bases, and the junction held 5 bases outside the gene matches. Looked up from germline, CDR1 is MDHEN and CDR2 is SYDVKM. The CDR3 loop spans 14 amino acids. The CDR3, as DNA: TGTGCCAGCAGCCTACGCGGGGGCTCCTACGAGCAGTACTTC. Translation gives CASSLRGGSYEQYF.

The chain couples TRBV6-4 to TRBJ2-7; 7 bases align to TRBD1. The CDR3 runs 13 residues. Germline loops: CDR1 MRHNA, CDR2 SNTAGT. Trimming at V came to 6 bases and at J to 2 bases, leaving 4 bases not matched to a gene. DNA for the CDR3: TGTGCCAGCAGCCGGGACAGCACCTACGAGCAGTACTTC. This codes for CASSRDSTYEQYF.

The V and J genes are TRBV9 and TRBJ2-7; 11 nucleotides match TRBD2. Trimming took 4 bases from V and 4 from J; bases not matched to a gene: 10. There are 16 residues in the CDR3. Germline CDR1 is SGDLS and CDR2 is YYNGEE. The CDR3 DNA is TGTGCCAGCAGCATACTCGGGACTAGCGGATTGTACGAGCAGTACTTC. It codes for CASSILGTSGLYEQYF.

For the CDR3, the DNA is TGTGCCAGCAGCCCCCGGGGGGGTACCGGGGAGCTGTTTTTT. Translation: CASSPRGGTGELFF. The rearrangement joins TRBV7-9 to TRBJ2-2; 8 nucleotides line up with TRBD2. This CDR3 spans 14 amino acids. Germline V gene data show CDR1 as SEHNR and CDR2 as FQNEAQ (reference sequence). V trimming: 5 bases; J trimming: 5 bases; junction bases outside the gene matches: 4.

The chain uses TRBV27 and TRBJ2-5; 11 bases are shared with TRBD2. The V gene's germline CDR1 is MNHEY and CDR2 SMNVEV (reference sequence). The V segment lost 5 bases and the J segment 4 bases; nucleotides outside the gene matches: 6. The CDR3 totals 15 residues. Here the CDR3 reads CASSPSGGRAETQYF. As DNA, the CDR3 is TGTGCCAGCAGTCCTAGCGGGGGGAGAGCAGAGACCCAGTACTTC.